The next 24 T cell receptor beta chains were all read from a single sample in a study of blood T cell repertoires in COVID-19. Assay used: immunoSEQ multiplex PCR; TCRdb lists only in-frame clones, some missing. Of roughly 84,000 clones in the sample, about 82% are singletons; the top ten hold 15% to 19%. Sequencing was carried out using peripheral blood. Source of these receptors: an elderly woman with acute or convalescent COVID-19.

The chain is built from TRBV7-9 and TRBJ2-3, with 7 bases identical to TRBD1. The V and J ends lost 1 base and 4 bases, in that order; junction bases with no gene match: 5. The CDR3 has 15 amino acids. Per the germline V gene, CDR1 is SEHNR and CDR2 is FQNEAQ (reference sequence). The CDR3 here is CASSLGDRDPDTQYF. In nucleotides, the CDR3 is TGTGCCAGCAGCTTAGGAGACAGGGACCCAGATACGCAGTATTTT.

The V and J genes are TRBV11-3 and TRBJ1-3; D remains unclear. CDR3 length: 19 amino acids. Germline CDR1 and CDR2: SGHNT and YENEEA. Trimming cost V 5 bases and J 0 bases, with 23 bases left between them. The DNA of the CDR3 is TGTGCCAGCAGCCCACGTCGTTTCTGGACTAACCACTCTGGAAACACCATATATTTT. Translated: CASSPRRFWTNHSGNTIYF.

This chain links TRBV11-2 with TRBJ2-1; D is unclear. This CDR3 region has 15 residues. Germline V lookup: CDR1 SGHAT, CDR2 FQNNGV. V lost 0 bases to trimming and J lost 9 bases, with 15 bases between them. CDR3: CASSLDHAGFSEQFF. The CDR3 DNA follows: TGTGCCAGCAGCTTAGACCATGCCGGGTTTAGTGAGCAGTTCTTC.

This clone was seen a few times. The CDR3 bases are TGTGCCAGCAGTCGTATAGGGGCAAACTATGGCTACACCTTC. As protein: CASSRIGANYGYTF. The genes are TRBV7-2 and TRBJ1-2; D possibly corresponds to TRBD1 (5 bases). Germline-derived CDR1 and CDR2 are SGHTA and FQGNSA. V shed 6 bases and J shed 2 bases, with 13 bases lying between them. The CDR3 consists of 14 residues.

V usage is TRBV20-1 and J usage is TRBJ1-2; TRBD1 agrees at 7 bases. Germline V gene lookup returns CDR1 DFQATT and CDR2 SNEGSKA (reference sequence). Trimming removed 4 bases from V and 8 bases from J; junction bases left unmatched: 4. The CDR3 contains 11 residues. Here the CDR3 reads CSAISGGGYTF. The CDR3 DNA sequence: TGCAGTGCTATCTCAGGGGGGGGCTACACCTTC.

This chain joins TRBV7-6 and TRBJ1-5; TRBD1 might be the D (5 bases). CDR3 length: 14 amino acids. Germline CDR1 and CDR2: SGHVS and FNYEAQ. Trimming removed 0 bases at V and 4 bases at J, with 7 bases between. The CDR3 here is CASSLADKNQPQHF. The CDR3 DNA sequence: TGTGCCAGCAGCTTAGCGGACAAGAATCAGCCCCAGCATTTT.

V is TRBV3-1 (or the pseudogene TRBV3-2) and J is TRBJ2-7; TRBD1 matches at 7 bases. This CDR3 comprises 15 residues. Germline V lookup: CDR1 LGHDT, CDR2 YNNKEL (reference sequence). After removal of 1 base from V and 3 bases from J, the junction contained 6 bases not matched to a gene. The CDR3 here is CASSQGGQGVYEQYF. The CDR3 region has the DNA TGTGCCAGCAGCCAAGGAGGGCAGGGGGTCTACGAGCAGTACTTC.

The chain employs TRBV18 and TRBJ2-1, with 8 bases matching TRBD1. CDR1 and CDR2 (germline): KGHSH, LQKENI. Trimming cost V 3 bases and J 0 bases; bases outside gene matches: 7. The CDR3 sequence is 17 residues long. CDR3 residues: CASSPSGGWSSYNEQFF. CDR3 coding DNA: TGTGCCAGCTCACCTTCAGGGGGCTGGAGCTCCTACAATGAGCAGTTCTTC.

V and J are TRBV10-3 and TRBJ2-5; TRBD1 matches at 12 bases. J lost 4 bases, V lost 6 bases, and 6 bases had no gene match. The V gene's germline CDR1 is ENHRY and CDR2 SYGVKD. The CDR3 spans 15 residues. CDR3 sequence reads: CAISAGTGGGETQYF. CDR3 in DNA: TGTGCCATCAGCGCCGGGACAGGGGGCGGAGAGACCCAGTACTTC.

The rearrangement joins TRBV10-1 to TRBJ1-5; TRBD1 is a possible D gene (5 bases). Germline V gene lookup returns CDR1 WNHNN and CDR2 SYGVQD (reference sequence). The CDR3 is 14 amino acids. The V end was cut by 5 bases, the J end by 11 bases, with 19 bases between. This CDR3 is CASSPGDGRKSQHF. The CDR3 bases are TGCGCCAGCAGTCCCGGGGACGGGAGAAAGTCCCAGCATTTT.

This chain joins TRBV10-2 and TRBJ2-7; TRBD2 matches at 9 bases. Germline CDR1 is WSHSY and CDR2 is SAAADI. V lost 4 bases and J lost 0; bases outside the gene matches: 7. There are 16 residues in the CDR3. The CDR3 region has the DNA TGCGCCAGCAGTGGAGCTAGCGGGGAACCCTCCTACGAGCAGTACTTC. Protein sequence: CASSGASGEPSYEQYF.

Only one count was recorded for this clone. This CDR3 reads CASSQDGPGVSGAFF. CDR3 sequence (DNA): TGCGCCAGCAGCCAAGATGGGCCAGGGGTATCGGGGGCTTTCTTT. The chain is built from TRBV4-3 and TRBJ1-1, with D possibly being TRBD1 (6 bases). Germline V gene data show CDR1 as LGHNA and CDR2 as YSLEER. This CDR3 comprises 15 residues. The ends were cut back, 0 bases at V and 11 bases at J, with 19 bases in the middle.

The V and J genes are TRBV2 and TRBJ1-2; D ambiguous. CDR3 length: 15 amino acids. V was shortened by 3 bases and J by 0 bases, with 11 bases between the two germline ends. Germline V gene lookup returns CDR1 SNHLY and CDR2 FYNNEI. For the CDR3, the DNA is TGTGCCAGCAGTGATTCGGCGGATTCTAACTATGGCTACACCTTC. It codes for CASSDSADSNYGYTF.

Notes on this clone: The identical CDR3 is also encoded by other nucleotide sequences in the sample. The chain couples TRBV11-3 to TRBJ1-3; D is uncertain. V was clipped by 1 base and J by 4 bases, with 8 bases between them. CDR1 SGHNT and CDR2 YENEEA come from the germline V gene. CDR3 length: 14 amino acids. CDR3 sequence reads: CASSLGGSGNTIYF. The DNA of the CDR3 is TGTGCCAGCAGCTTAGGAGGGTCCGGAAACACCATATATTTT.

The V gene is TRBV3-1 (or the pseudogene TRBV3-2), the J gene TRBJ2-3, with TRBD2 identical over 8 bases. V dropped 4 bases and J dropped 6; count of bases not matched to a gene: 12. The germline CDR1 and CDR2 sequences are LGHDT and YNNKEL (reference sequence). The CDR3 runs 16 residues. CDR3: CASSLRGGRWIDTQYF. DNA of the CDR3: TGTGCCAGCAGCCTTCGGGGGGGCCGTTGGATTGATACGCAGTATTTT.

The rearrangement uses TRBV5-4 and TRBJ2-7; D remains unclear. Trimming removed 0 bases from V and 4 bases from J, with 8 bases in between. Germline CDR1 SGHNT, CDR2 YYREEE (reference sequence). The CDR3 has 13 residues. Written as DNA, the CDR3 is TGTGCCAGCAGCTTGGGAGAACAGTACGAGCAGTACTTC. Protein product: CASSLGEQYEQYF.

The gene calls are TRBV28 and TRBJ2-1, with TRBD1 identical over 9 bases. This CDR3 has 13 residues. V was clipped by 6 bases and J by 6 bases; unmatched bases: 3. CDR1 and CDR2 (germline): MDHEN, SYDVKM. CDR3 sequence reads: CASRQGAVNEQFF. CDR3 DNA sequence: TGTGCCAGCAGACAGGGGGCGGTCAATGAGCAGTTCTTC.

The chain couples TRBV15 to TRBJ2-5, with 7 positions matching TRBD2. Germline trimming cut 0 bases from V and 5 bases from J; bases unmatched to any gene: 3. Germline CDR1 is LNHNV and CDR2 is YYDKDF (reference sequence). CDR3 length equals 14 residues. This chain's CDR3 is CATSREGGGETQYF. DNA of the CDR3: TGTGCCACCAGCAGAGAGGGCGGGGGTGAGACCCAGTACTTC.

The chain is built from TRBV19 and TRBJ2-7; 7 bases align to TRBD2. V shed 5 bases and J 6 bases; nucleotides not matched to a gene: 16. Germline CDR1 and CDR2: LNHDA and SQIVND (reference sequence). The CDR3 contains 16 residues. As DNA, the CDR3 is TGTGCCAGTAGTCCCCCAAGGCGGGGGAGTTGGAGCGAGCAGTACTTC. Protein: CASSPPRRGSWSEQYF.

V is TRBV10-1 and J is TRBJ1-1; 9 bases fit TRBD1. This CDR3 is 15 amino acids long. With 2 bases clipped from V and 5 bases from J, the junction kept 6 bases outside the gene matches. Germline-derived CDR1 and CDR2 are WNHNN and SYGVQD (reference sequence). For the CDR3, the DNA is TGCGCCAGCAGTGAGGGGACAGGGAGGGGAACTGAAGCTTTCTTT. The encoded protein is CASSEGTGRGTEAFF.

V usage is TRBV7-8 and J usage is TRBJ1-2; D remains unclear. CDR1 SGHVS and CDR2 FQNEAQ come from the germline V gene. The CDR3 loop spans 17 amino acids. V dropped 1 base and J dropped 2 bases, with 17 bases sitting between them. The CDR3 loop reads CASSLGALSRGNYGYTF. The CDR3 DNA is TGTGCCAGCAGCTTAGGGGCCCTGTCCCGGGGAAACTATGGCTACACCTTC.

Concerning this clone: The same CDR3 arises from other DNA sequences in this sample as well. This sequence joins TRBV7-9 and TRBJ1-5, with TRBD1 matching 7 bases. J gave up 2 bases and V 3 bases, and 4 bases lay outside the gene matches. Looked up from germline, CDR1 is SEHNR and CDR2 is FQNEAQ (reference sequence). The CDR3 covers 15 residues. The CDR3 DNA sequence: TGTGCCAGCAGCTTGGAGGGGGCAGGCAATCAGCCCCAGCATTTT. Translating gives CASSLEGAGNQPQHF. The whole variable domain, filled in from reference TRBV7-9 and TRBJ1-5, reads DTGVSQNPRHKITKRGQNVTFRCDPISEHNRLYWYRQTLGQGPEFLTYFQNEAQLEKSRLLSDRFSAERPKGSFSTLEIQRTEQGDSAMYLCASSLEGAGNQPQHFGDGTRLSIL.

This chain connects TRBV1 to TRBJ2-1; the listed D gene, TRBD2, was not tested against the DNA. TRBV1 corresponds to a pseudogene. CDR3 length equals 16 residues. The CDR3 nucleotides read TGCACCAGCAGCCAAGGACCCAGCGGACGCTACAATGAGCAGTTCTTC. Translation: CTSSQGPSGRYNEQFF.

The rearrangement uses TRBV29-1 and TRBJ1-2; D gene ambiguous. Between the trimmed V and J ends, which lost 4 bases and 8 bases, there was a span of 11 bases. CDR1 is SQVTM and CDR2 is ANQGSEA in the germline V gene. CDR3 size: 11 residues. CDR3 sequence reads: CSVVVNRGYTF. The CDR3 region has the DNA TGCAGCGTTGTGGTAAACCGGGGCTACACCTTC.